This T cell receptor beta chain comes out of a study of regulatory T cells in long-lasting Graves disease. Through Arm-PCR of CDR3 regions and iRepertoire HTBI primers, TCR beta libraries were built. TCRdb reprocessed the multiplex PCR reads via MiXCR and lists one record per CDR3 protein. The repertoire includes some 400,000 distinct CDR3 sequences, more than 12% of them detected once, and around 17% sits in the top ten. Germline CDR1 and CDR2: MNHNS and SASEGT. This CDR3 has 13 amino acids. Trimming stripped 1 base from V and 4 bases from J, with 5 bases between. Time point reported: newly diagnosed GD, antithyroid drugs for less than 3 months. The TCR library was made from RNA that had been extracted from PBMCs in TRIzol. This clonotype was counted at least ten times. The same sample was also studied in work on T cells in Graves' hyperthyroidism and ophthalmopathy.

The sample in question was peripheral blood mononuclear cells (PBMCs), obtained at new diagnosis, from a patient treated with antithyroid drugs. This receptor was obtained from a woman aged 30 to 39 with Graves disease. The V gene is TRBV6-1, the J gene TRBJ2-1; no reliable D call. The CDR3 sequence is CASSEGLYNEQFF. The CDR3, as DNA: TGTGCCAGCAGTGAAGGCCTGTACAATGAGCAGTTCTTC.